The entry below gives a single T cell receptor (beta chain) sequence along with its context. Its antigen remains unidentified. Within one base of it there is no much larger clone, and no base qualities were kept. The data originate from a study of blood T cell repertoires in COVID-19 (dated by TCRdb to 2018 to 2020). About the investigation overall: The collaborator samples originated in the United States, Italy and Spain and spanned the acute and convalescent phases of COVID-19. The samples were drawn from two sources: the first 160 participants of the ongoing ImmuneRACE study, and approximately 1,300 subjects contributed by 6 global collaborators. The prospective study material was composed of cDNA or gDNA derived from T cells, B-cell-depleted T cells, or PBMCs. The dataset comprised deeply sampled blood TCRbeta repertoires from subjects exposed to, actively infected with, or recovered from COVID-19. Nearly every sample came with metadata listing a de-identified subject ID, COVID-19 status, age in years and sex. The repertoires were released in a freely available public database intended as a resource for research on the immune response to SARS-CoV-2. Where available, HLA class I and class II types were taken from metadata supplied by the sample provider and were not determined by assay-based typing.

Participants in the prospective study were enrolled through a virtual design, were aged roughly 18 to 90 years, and lived in 24 United States geographic areas. In the prospective study, cohorts were assigned on the basis of participant-reported clinical history obtained from a screening survey and a study questionnaire. In the prospective study, whole blood, serum and a nasopharyngeal or oropharyngeal swab were collected from each participant by mobile phlebotomists. Over a roughly 2-month period, participants in the prospective study had the option of providing additional blood draws and questionnaires. Before DNA extraction, blood samples from the prospective study were shipped at room temperature or frozen. TCRbeta CDR3 regions were amplified from genomic DNA by means of the immunoSEQ Assay, a bias-controlled multiplex PCR. Concerning the study's data processing: Nucleated cell counts per sample were estimated from amplification of reference gene primers within the assay. To quantify the absolute abundance of each unique TCRbeta CDR3 rearrangement, sequence reads were collapsed and filtered. For each sample, productive Simpson clonality was calculated as the square root of Simpson's diversity index over productive rearrangements. Here the immuneACCESS table is served through TCRdb, limited to in-frame sequences with V and J called. Missing clones are a known gap in these copies; in checked studies unresolved V genes cover under half, and the rest lacks a known reason. That table gives V, J and clone size, and the DNA gave D and trimming. The sample contains 250,000 to 300,000 clones, under 90% of them found a single time. In total, the top ten clones hold roughly 4% of the sample.

On the study overall, not on this receptor specifically: How much clinical and demographic metadata was included differed by source and by participant, and the metadata was provided uncurated.

CDR1 and CDR2 (SGHRS, YFSETQ) derive from the germline V gene. V is pared back by 3 bases and J by 8 bases, with 17 bases lying between the germline termini. Counted from cysteine to phenylalanine, this CDR3 has 14 amino acids. The only DNA kept is the CDR3, 42 bases in frame from the first base. Sequencing was done on a sample of PBMCs or T cells enriched from blood (not recorded which). The sequence was obtained from a man in his thirties or forties with acute COVID-19. The V and J segments used are TRBV5-1 and TRBJ1-1; the D gene lacks a confident call. The DNA is as follows: TGCGCCAGCAGCTATACCCCTCCGGTACAGGAAGCTTTCTTT. It encodes CASSYTPPVQEAFF.